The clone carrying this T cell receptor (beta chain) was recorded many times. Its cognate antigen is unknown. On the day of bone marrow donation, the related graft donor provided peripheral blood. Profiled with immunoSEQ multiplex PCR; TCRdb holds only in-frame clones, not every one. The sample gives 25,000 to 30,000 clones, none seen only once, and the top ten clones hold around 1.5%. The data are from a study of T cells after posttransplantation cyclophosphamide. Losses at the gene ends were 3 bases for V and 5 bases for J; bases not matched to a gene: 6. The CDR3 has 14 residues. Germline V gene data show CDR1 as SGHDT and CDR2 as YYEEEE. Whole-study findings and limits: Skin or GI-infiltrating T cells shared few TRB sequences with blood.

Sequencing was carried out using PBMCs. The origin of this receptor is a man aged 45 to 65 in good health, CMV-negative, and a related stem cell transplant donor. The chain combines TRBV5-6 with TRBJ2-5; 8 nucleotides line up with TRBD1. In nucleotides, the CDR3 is TGTGCCAGCAGCTCCAGGGGGCGCGGGGAGACCCAGTACTTC. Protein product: CASSSRGRGETQYF.